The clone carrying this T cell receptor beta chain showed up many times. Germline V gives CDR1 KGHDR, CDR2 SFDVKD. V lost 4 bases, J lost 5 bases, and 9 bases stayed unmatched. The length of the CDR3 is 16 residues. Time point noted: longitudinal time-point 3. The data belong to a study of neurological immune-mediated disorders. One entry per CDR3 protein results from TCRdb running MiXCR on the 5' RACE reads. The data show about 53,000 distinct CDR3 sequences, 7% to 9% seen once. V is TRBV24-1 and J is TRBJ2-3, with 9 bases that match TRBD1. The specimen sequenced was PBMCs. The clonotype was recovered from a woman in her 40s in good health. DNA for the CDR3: TGTGCCACCAGTGACCGCGGGACAGGGTTCGGAGATACGCAGTATTTT. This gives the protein CATSDRGTGFGDTQYF.